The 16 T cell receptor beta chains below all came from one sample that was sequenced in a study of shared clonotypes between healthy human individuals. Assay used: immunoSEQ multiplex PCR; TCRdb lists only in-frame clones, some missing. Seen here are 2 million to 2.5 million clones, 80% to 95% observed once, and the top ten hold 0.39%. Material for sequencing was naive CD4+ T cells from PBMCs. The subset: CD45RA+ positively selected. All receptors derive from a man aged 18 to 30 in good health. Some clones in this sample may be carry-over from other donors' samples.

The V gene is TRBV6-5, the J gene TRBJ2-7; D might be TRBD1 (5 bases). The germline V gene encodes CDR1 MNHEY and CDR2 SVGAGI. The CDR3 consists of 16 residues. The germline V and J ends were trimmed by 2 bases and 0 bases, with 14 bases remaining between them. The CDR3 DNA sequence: TGTGCCAGCAGTTACGGCCCAGGGTACCCCTCCTACGAGCAGTACTTC. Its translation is CASSYGPGYPSYEQYF.

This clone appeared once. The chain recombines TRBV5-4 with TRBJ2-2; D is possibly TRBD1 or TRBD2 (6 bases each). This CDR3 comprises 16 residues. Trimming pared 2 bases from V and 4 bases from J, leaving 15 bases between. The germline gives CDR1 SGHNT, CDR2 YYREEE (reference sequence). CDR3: CASSFFPGAGTGELFF. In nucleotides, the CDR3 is TGTGCCAGCAGCTTTTTTCCGGGGGCGGGCACCGGGGAGCTGTTTTTT.

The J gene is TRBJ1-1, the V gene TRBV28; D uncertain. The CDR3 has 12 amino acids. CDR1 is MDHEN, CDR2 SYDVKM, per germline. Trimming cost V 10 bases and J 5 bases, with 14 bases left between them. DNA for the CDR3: TGTGCCACCGGTCTAATAGGTACTGAAGCTTTCTTT. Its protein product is CATGLIGTEAFF.

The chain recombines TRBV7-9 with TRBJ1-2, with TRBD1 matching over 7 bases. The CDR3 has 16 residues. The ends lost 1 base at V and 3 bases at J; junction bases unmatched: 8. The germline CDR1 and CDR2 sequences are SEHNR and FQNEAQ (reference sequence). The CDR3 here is CASSLVPDRIYYGYTF. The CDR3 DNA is TGTGCCAGCAGCTTAGTCCCGGACAGGATCTACTATGGCTACACCTTC. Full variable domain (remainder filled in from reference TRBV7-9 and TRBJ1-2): DTGVSQNPRHKITKRGQNVTFRCDPISEHNRLYWYRQTLGQGPEFLTYFQNEAQLEKSRLLSDRFSAERPKGSFSTLEIQRTEQGDSAMYLCASSLVPDRIYYGYTFGSGTRLTVV.

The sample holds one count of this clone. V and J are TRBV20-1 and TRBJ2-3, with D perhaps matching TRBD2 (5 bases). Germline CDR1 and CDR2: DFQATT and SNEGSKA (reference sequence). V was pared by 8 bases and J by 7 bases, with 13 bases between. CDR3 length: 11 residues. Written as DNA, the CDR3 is TGCAGTCCCCCGGACGGGAATACGCAGTATTTT. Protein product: CSPPDGNTQYF.

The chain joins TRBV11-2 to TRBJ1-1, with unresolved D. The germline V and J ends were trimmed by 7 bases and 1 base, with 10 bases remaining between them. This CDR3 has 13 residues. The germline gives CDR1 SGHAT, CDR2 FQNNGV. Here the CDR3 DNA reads TGTGCCAGCACCGGACCCCAGAACACTGAAGCTTTCTTT. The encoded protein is CASTGPQNTEAFF.

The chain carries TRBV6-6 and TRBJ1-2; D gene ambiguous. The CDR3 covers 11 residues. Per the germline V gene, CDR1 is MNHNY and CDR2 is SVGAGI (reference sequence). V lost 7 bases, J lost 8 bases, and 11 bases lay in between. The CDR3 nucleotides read TGTGCCAGCACCACGTGGTCGGGCTACACCTTC. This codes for CASTTWSGYTF.

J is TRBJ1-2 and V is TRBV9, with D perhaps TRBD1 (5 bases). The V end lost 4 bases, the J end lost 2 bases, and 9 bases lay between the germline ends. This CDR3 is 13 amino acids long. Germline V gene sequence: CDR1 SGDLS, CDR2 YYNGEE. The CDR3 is CASSPTENYGYTF. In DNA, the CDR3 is TGTGCCAGCAGCCCGACAGAAAACTATGGCTACACCTTC. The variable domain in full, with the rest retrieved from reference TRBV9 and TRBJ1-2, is DSGVTQTPKHLITATGQRVTLRCSPRSGDLSVYWYQQSLDQGLQFLIQYYNGEERAKGNILERFSAQQFPDLHSELNLSSLELGDSALYFCASSPTENYGYTFGSGTRLTVV.

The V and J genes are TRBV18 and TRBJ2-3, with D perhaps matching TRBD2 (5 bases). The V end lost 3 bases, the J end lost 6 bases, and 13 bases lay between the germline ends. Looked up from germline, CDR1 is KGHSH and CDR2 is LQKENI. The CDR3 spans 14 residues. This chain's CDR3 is CASSPFGSIDTQYF. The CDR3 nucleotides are TGTGCCAGCTCACCGTTTGGGAGTATCGATACGCAGTATTTT.

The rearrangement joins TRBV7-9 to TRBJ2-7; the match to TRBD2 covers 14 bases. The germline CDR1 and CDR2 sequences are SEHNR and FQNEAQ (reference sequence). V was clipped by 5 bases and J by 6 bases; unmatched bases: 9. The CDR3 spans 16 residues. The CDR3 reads CASSTASGLAGAEQYF. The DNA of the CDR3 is TGTGCCAGCAGCACTGCCTCGGGACTAGCGGGAGCCGAGCAGTACTTC. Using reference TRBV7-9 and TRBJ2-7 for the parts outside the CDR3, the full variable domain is DTGVSQNPRHKITKRGQNVTFRCDPISEHNRLYWYRQTLGQGPEFLTYFQNEAQLEKSRLLSDRFSAERPKGSFSTLEIQRTEQGDSAMYLCASSTASGLAGAEQYFGPGTRLTVT.

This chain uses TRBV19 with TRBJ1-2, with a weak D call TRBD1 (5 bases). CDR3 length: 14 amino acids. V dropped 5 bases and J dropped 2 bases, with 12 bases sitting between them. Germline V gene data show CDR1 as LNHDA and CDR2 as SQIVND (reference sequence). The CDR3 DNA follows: TGTGCCAGTAGTCTTGGACACCTCAACTATGGCTACACCTTC. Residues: CASSLGHLNYGYTF.

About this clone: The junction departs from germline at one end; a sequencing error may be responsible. CDR3: CASRLAGVDEKLFF. CDR3 sequence (DNA): TGCGCCAGCAGATTGGCAGGGGTGGATGAAAAACTGTTTTTT. The chain carries TRBV5-1 and TRBJ1-4; a possible D gene is TRBD1 (6 bases). Germline assignment: CDR1 SGHRS and CDR2 YFSETQ. The CDR3 runs 14 residues.

The CDR3 loop is CSVPLLAVSSYNEQFF. CDR3 nucleotide sequence: TGCAGCGTGCCATTGCTAGCGGTGAGCTCCTACAATGAGCAGTTCTTC. The chain carries TRBV29-1 and TRBJ2-1, with 7 bases matching TRBD2. J was trimmed by 0 bases and V by 6 bases; bases with no gene match: 11. Per the germline V gene, CDR1 is SQVTM and CDR2 is ANQGSEA. There are 16 residues in the CDR3.

The CDR3 spells CASSLTPAGYEQYF. The CDR3 coding sequence is TGCGCCAGCAGCCTAACTCCGGCCGGCTACGAGCAGTACTTC. The genes are TRBV4-1 and TRBJ2-5; no clear D gene. The J call could be wrong; TRBJ2-7 is a better fit for the DNA end. This CDR3 is 14 amino acids long. The germline V gene has CDR1 MGHRA and CDR2 YSYEKL.

The CDR3 DNA is TGTGCCAGCAGCCAAGAAAGGCGGGGGGTATCCAAAAACATTCAGTACTTC. It translates to CASSQERRGVSKNIQYF. The rearrangement uses TRBV14 and TRBJ2-4, with 8 bases aligning to TRBD2. CDR1 and CDR2 (germline): SGHDN, FVKESK. CDR3 length: 17 residues. Trimming cost V 0 bases and J 2 bases; bases outside gene matches: 6.

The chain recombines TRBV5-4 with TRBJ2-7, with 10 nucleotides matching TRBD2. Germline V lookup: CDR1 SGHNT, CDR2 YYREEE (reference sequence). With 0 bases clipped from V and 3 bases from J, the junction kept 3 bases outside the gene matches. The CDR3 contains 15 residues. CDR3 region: CASSLDASGSYEQYF. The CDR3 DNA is TGTGCCAGCAGCTTGGATGCTAGCGGGAGCTACGAGCAGTACTTC.